This T cell receptor (beta chain) was sequenced in a study of tumor-infiltrating lymphocytes in oesophageal squamous cell carcinoma. V was clipped by 3 bases and J by 5 bases; unmatched bases: 9. There are 15 residues in the CDR3. In germline, CDR1 is SGHVS, CDR2 FQNEAQ. TCRdb ran MiXCR on the PCR reads and lists one entry per CDR3 protein. The data show 15,000 to 20,000 distinct CDR3 sequences, more than 35% seen once. In its sample, this clonotype was seen many times. Specimen: esophageal tumor tissue. V is TRBV7-8 and J is TRBJ2-7; TRBD2 matches 8 bases. This TCR derives from a male donor with esophageal squamous cell carcinoma. Written as DNA, the CDR3 is TGTGCCAGCAGCTTGCGGGGGGCCGATGTCAACGAGCAGTACTTC. This encodes CASSLRGADVNEQYF.